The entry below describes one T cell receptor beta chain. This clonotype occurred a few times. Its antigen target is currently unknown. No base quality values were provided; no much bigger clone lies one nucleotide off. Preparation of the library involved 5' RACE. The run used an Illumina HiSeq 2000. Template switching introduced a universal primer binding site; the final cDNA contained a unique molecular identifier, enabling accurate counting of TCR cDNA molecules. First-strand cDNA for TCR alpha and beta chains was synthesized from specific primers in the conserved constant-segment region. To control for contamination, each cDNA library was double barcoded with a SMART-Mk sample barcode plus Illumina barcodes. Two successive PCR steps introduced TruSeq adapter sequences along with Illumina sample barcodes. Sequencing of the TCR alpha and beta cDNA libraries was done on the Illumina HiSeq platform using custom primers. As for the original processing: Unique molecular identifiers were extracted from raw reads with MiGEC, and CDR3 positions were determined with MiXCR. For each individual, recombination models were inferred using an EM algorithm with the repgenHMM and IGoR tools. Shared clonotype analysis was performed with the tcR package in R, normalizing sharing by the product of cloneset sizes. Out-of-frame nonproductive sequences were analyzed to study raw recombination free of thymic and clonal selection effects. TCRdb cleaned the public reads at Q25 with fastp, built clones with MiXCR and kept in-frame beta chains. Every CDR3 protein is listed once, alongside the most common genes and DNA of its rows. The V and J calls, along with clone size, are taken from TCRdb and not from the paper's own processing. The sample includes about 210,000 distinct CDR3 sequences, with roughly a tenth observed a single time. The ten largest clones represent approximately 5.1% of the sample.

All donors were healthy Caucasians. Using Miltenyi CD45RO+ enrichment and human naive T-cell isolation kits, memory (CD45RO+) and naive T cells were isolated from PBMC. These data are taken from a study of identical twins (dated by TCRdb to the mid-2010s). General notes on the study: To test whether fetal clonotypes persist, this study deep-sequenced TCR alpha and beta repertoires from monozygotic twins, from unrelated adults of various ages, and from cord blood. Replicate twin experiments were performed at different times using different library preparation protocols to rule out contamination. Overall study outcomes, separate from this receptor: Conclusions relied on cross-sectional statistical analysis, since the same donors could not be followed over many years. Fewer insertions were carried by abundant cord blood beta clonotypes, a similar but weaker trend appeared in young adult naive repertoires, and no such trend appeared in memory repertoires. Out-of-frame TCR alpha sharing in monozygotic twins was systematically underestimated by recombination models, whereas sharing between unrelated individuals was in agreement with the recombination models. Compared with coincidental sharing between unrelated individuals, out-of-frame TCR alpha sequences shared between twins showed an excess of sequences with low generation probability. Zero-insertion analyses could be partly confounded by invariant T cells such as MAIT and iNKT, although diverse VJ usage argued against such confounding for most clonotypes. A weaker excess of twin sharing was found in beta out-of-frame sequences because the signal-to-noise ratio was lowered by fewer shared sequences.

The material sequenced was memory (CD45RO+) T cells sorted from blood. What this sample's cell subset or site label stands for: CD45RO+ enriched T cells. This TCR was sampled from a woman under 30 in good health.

The CDR3: CASGWGSTEAFF. The DNA reads as follows: TGTGCCAGCGGATGGGGGAGCACTGAAGCTTTCTTT. The sequence joins TRBV12-3 or TRBV12-4 to TRBJ1-1; perhaps TRBD1 is the D gene, with 5 bases matching. The CDR3 spans 12 residues, from the cysteine through the phenylalanine. The sequence is cut down to CDR3 DNA, 36 bases in frame from base 1. A distance of 11 bases separates the germline ends of V and J, which lose 8 bases and 4 bases respectively.